This TCR beta chain is drawn from a study of shared clonotypes between healthy human individuals. Study-wide background: A couple of women and three men aged 18 to 49 made up the donors.

Assay: immunoSEQ multiplex PCR; the TCRdb copy retains only in-frame clones and omits some. Here the sample spans under 1,900,000 clones, 97% to 99% being singletons. Memory CD4+ cells were the fraction left after CD45RA+ naive selection. V was trimmed by 0 bases and J by 2 bases, leaving 15 bases between them. Germline V CDR1 and CDR2: ENHRY, SYGVKD. The CDR3 has 17 amino acids. This sequence originates from a young man in good health. The V and J genes are TRBV10-3 and TRBJ2-3; D uncertain. Sequencing was performed on naive CD4+ T cells sorted from blood. Subset defined: CD45RA+ positively selected. The CDR3 DNA follows: TGTGCCATCAGTGAGTCGATAGTCCTTAGAGCCACAGATACGCAGTATTTT. This encodes CAISESIVLRATDTQYF.